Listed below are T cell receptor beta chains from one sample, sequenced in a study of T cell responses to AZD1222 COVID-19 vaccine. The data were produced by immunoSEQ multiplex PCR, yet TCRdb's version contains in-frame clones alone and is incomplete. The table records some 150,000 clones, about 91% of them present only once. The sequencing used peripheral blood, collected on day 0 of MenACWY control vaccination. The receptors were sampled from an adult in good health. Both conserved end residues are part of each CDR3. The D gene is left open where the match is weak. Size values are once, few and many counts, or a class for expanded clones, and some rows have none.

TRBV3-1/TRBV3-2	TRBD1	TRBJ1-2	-	CASSQDSGTGRFHGYTF	TGTGCCAGCAGCCAAGATAGCGGGACAGGGCGTTTTCATGGCTACACCTTC
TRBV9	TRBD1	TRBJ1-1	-	CASSGGTGVDSTEAFF	TGTGCCAGCAGCGGAGGGACAGGGGTCGATAGCACTGAAGCTTTCTTT
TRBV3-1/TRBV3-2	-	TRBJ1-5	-	CASSQARDNQPQHF	TGTGCCAGCAGCCAAGCAAGGGACAATCAGCCCCAGCATTTT
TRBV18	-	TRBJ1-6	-	CASSLDRGNSPLHF	TGTGCCAGCTCACTCGACAGAGGCAATTCACCCCTCCACTTT
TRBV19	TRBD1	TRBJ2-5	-	CASSMWDRGQETQYF	TGTGCCAGTAGTATGTGGGACAGGGGGCAAGAGACCCAGTACTTC
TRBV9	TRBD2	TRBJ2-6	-	CASSVGLAGSGANVLTF	TGTGCCAGCAGCGTAGGTCTAGCGGGCTCTGGGGCCAACGTCCTGACTTTC
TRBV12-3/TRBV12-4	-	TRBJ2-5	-	CASRNTGSDTQYF	TGTGCCAGCAGGAACACAGGGTCGGATACCCAGTACTTC
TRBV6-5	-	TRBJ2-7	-	CATHPGGTPSYEQYF	TGTGCCACCCACCCGGGCGGGACACCTTCCTACGAGCAGTACTTC
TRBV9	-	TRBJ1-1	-	CASSVVQTNTEAFF	TGTGCCAGCAGCGTGGTACAGACGAACACTGAAGCTTTCTTT
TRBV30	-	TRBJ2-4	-	CAWRPGILAKNIQYF	TGTGCCTGGAGACCAGGGATACTAGCCAAAAACATTCAGTACTTC
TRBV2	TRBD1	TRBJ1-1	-	CASRKAGGLTEAFF	TGTGCCAGCAGGAAGGCAGGGGGCCTTACTGAAGCTTTCTTT
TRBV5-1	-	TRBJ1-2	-	CASSLLGETDGYTF	TGCGCCAGCAGCTTGCTAGGGGAAACCGATGGCTACACCTTC
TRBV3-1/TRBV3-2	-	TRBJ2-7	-	CASSDWGERSYEQYF	TGTGCCAGCAGCGATTGGGGGGAGCGATCCTACGAGCAGTACTTC
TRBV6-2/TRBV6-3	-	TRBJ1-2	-	CASSYVQGGYTF	TGTGCCAGCAGTTACGTCCAGGGAGGCTACACCTTC
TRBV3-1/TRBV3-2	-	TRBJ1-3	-	CASSQDTRPGNTIYF	TGTGCCAGCAGCCAGGACACCCGACCTGGAAACACCATATATTTT
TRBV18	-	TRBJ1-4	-	CASSPSQTATNEKLFF	TGTGCCAGCTCACCCTCCCAGACAGCAACTAATGAAAAACTGTTTTTT
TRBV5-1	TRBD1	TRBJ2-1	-	CASSLEGARGNEQFF	TGCGCCAGCAGCTTGGAGGGGGCTAGGGGGAATGAGCAGTTCTTC
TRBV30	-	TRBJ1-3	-	CAWSARALNSGNTIYF	TGTGCCTGGAGTGCCCGGGCGCTAAATTCAGGAAACACCATATATTTT
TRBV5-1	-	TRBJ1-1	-	CASSLSGTNTEAFF	TGCGCCAGCAGCTTATCCGGGACGAACACTGAAGCTTTCTTT
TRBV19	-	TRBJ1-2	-	CASSPPSFGGRSYGYTF	TGTGCCAGTAGTCCCCCCTCTTTTGGGGGCAGGAGCTATGGCTACACCTTC
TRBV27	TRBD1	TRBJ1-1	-	CASSYRGTAMNTEAFF	TGTGCCAGCAGTTACCGCGGGACAGCGATGAACACTGAAGCTTTCTTT
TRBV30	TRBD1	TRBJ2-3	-	CAWSGYRTGWIDTQYF	TGTGCCTGGAGTGGATATCGGACAGGGTGGATCGATACGCAGTATTTT
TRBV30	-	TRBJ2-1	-	CAWSVTGPNEQFF	TGTGCCTGGAGTGTAACGGGACCCAATGAGCAGTTCTTC
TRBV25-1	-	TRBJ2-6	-	CASSDGSYGSSGANVLTF	TGTGCCAGCAGTGACGGAAGTTACGGAAGCTCTGGGGCCAACGTCCTGACTTTC
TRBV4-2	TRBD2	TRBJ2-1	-	CASSQGLAGGPGNEQFF	TGTGCCAGCAGCCAGGGACTAGCGGGAGGGCCCGGCAATGAGCAGTTCTTC
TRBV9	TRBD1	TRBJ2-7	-	CASSVRQGGNYEQYF	TGTGCCAGCAGCGTCAGACAGGGTGGTAACTACGAGCAGTACTTC
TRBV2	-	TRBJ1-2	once	CASSEHGYTF	TGTGCCAGCAGTGAACATGGCTACACCTTC
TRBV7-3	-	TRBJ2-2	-	CASRPGRDTGELFF	TGTGCCAGCAGGCCAGGACGGGACACCGGGGAGCTGTTTTTT
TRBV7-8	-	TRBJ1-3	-	CASSLAGWLPGNTIYF	TGTGCCAGCAGCTTAGCCGGATGGTTACCTGGAAACACCATATATTTT
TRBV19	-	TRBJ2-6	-	CASSKGAGANVLTF	TGTGCCAGTAGTAAGGGAGCTGGGGCCAACGTCCTGACTTTC
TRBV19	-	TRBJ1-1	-	CARRGLGNTEAFF	TGTGCCCGCCGAGGCCTGGGGAACACTGAAGCTTTCTTT
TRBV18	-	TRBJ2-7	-	CASSRAGLSNEQYF	TGTGCCAGCTCACGGGCCGGACTATCTAACGAGCAGTACTTC
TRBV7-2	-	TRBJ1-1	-	CASSLEGIPNTEAFF	TGTGCCAGCAGCTTAGAAGGGATACCGAACACTGAAGCTTTCTTT
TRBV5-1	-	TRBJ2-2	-	CATSQTGSNTGELFF	TGCGCCACCTCTCAAACTGGCTCCAACACCGGGGAGCTGTTTTTT
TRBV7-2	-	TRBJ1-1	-	CASSRQLNTEAFF	TGTGCCAGCAGCAGACAGCTGAACACTGAAGCTTTCTTT